A single T cell receptor beta chain is shown here with its context. What it recognizes is unknown. Gene names are mouse gene names. From the germline J gene comes the end of the CDR3, since the read stops 1 residue before it. The data are from a study of tissue T cells after allogeneic stem cell transplantation. The germline V gene has CDR1 SNHLY and CDR2 FYNGKV (reference sequence). The CDR3 is 14 residues long. Deletions cut 4 bases from V and 4 bases from J, with 12 bases between. Study results and caveats: Across patients, clones rarely overlapped, yet motif clusters were shared tissue-specifically.

Sequencing of TCRbeta CDR3 at survey depth gave sequences and template counts. Here immunoSEQ multiplex PCR was the method, and the copy in TCRdb shows in-frame clones only, minus some. The sample shows nearly 50,000 clones, over 65% of them seen only once. This clonotype was sampled from a pool of C57BL/6 mice in good health. Sequences were obtained from sorted cells pooled from one or two spleens. The chain joins TRBV3 to TRBJ2-5; TRBD1 might be the D (6 bases). CDR3 loop: CASSSRRGEDTQYF. The sequenced part of the CDR3 DNA is TGTGCCAGCAGCTCCCGCAGGGGAGAAGACACCCAGTAC.